Listed below are T cell receptor beta chains from one sample, sequenced in a study of cytomegalovirus exposure and HLA in healthy donors. The method was immunoSEQ multiplex PCR; TCRdb's version includes in-frame clones alone and lacks a portion of them. This repertoire shows 100,000 to 150,000 clones, around 9% found once; its top ten account for 5.5%. The source material was PBMCs. Receptor source: a middle-aged man in good health and CMV-seronegative. Both conserved end residues are part of each CDR3. A D gene is named only where the DNA matches it firmly. Size tells how often a clone was seen (once, few, many) or the class of an expanded clone, and some rows leave it out.

v_gene	j_gene	abundance	d_gene	CDR3aa	CDR3nt
TRBV5-1	TRBJ2-5	few	TRBD1	CASSTTRQGLYQETQYF	TGCGCCAGCAGCACCACGCGACAGGGCCTGTACCAAGAGACCCAGTACTTC
TRBV7-2	TRBJ2-5	few	TRBD1	CASGIDRGGETQYF	TGTGCCAGCGGAATCGACAGGGGAGGAGAGACCCAGTACTTC
TRBV9	TRBJ1-2	.	TRBD1	CASSPRPGQGSYGYTF	TGTGCCAGCAGCCCCCGCCCGGGACAGGGGAGCTATGGCTACACCTTC
TRBV30	TRBJ1-4	few	.	CAWSELNEKLFF	TGTGCCTGGAGTGAGCTGAATGAAAAACTGTTTTTT
TRBV7-3	TRBJ2-5	.	.	CASSLGGPPETQYF	TGTGCCAGCAGCTTAGGGGGCCCACCCGAGACCCAGTACTTC
TRBV28	TRBJ2-3	.	TRBD2	CASSYGTSGGNTDTQYF	TGTGCCAGCAGTTATGGGACTAGCGGGGGAAACACAGATACGCAGTATTTT
TRBV28	TRBJ1-4	few	.	CASSGARGEKLFF	TGTGCCAGCAGTGGGGCCAGGGGTGAAAAACTGTTTTTT
TRBV15	TRBJ2-5	few	.	CATSRPEEGETQYF	TGTGCCACCAGCAGACCCGAGGAGGGAGAGACCCAGTACTTC
TRBV7-9	TRBJ2-4	few	.	CASEGAKNIQYF	TGTGCCAGCGAGGGAGCCAAAAACATTCAGTACTTC
TRBV5-1	TRBJ2-7	few	TRBD2	CASGLAGGNEQYF	TGCGCCAGCGGACTAGCGGGGGGAAACGAGCAGTACTTC
TRBV12-5	TRBJ2-5	.	.	CASGLVAGTQYF	TGTGCTAGTGGTTTGGTCGCGGGGACCCAGTACTTC
TRBV6-1	TRBJ1-1	.	.	CASSEDWGGDTEAFF	TGTGCCAGCAGTGAAGATTGGGGGGGGGACACTGAAGCTTTCTTT
TRBV19	TRBJ2-6	.	TRBD1	CASSIGAETGFFSGANVLTF	TGTGCCAGTAGTATAGGGGCGGAGACAGGGTTTTTCTCTGGGGCCAACGTCCTGACTTTC
TRBV6-5	TRBJ1-1	.	TRBD1	CASSWDRSNTEAFF	TGTGCCAGCAGTTGGGACAGATCGAACACTGAAGCTTTCTTT
TRBV19	TRBJ2-5	.	.	CASSISVLETQYF	TGTGCCAGTAGTATCTCCGTGTTGGAGACCCAGTACTTC
TRBV30	TRBJ1-5	few	.	CAWSKQGVGNQPQHF	TGTGCCTGGAGTAAACAGGGCGTCGGCAATCAGCCCCAGCATTTT
TRBV7-2	TRBJ2-5	.	TRBD2	CASSLALLLAGDLGRTQYF	TGTGCCAGCAGCTTAGCGCTATTATTAGCGGGGGACCTGGGTCGGACCCAGTACTTC
TRBV5-1	TRBJ1-1	few	TRBD1	CASSFRQGNTEAFF	TGCGCCAGCAGCTTCAGACAGGGGAACACTGAAGCTTTCTTT
TRBV4-3	TRBJ1-2	.	TRBD1	CASSQSGTGNPYGYTF	TGCGCCAGCAGCCAGTCGGGGACAGGGAACCCCTATGGCTACACCTTC
TRBV2	TRBJ1-2	few	.	CACSRGRQNYGYTF	TGTGCCTGCTCTAGAGGGCGACAAAACTATGGCTACACCTTC
TRBV2	TRBJ2-1	few	TRBD2	CASGTSGHNEQFF	TGTGCCAGCGGGACTAGCGGCCACAATGAGCAGTTCTTC
TRBV6-1	TRBJ2-3	.	TRBD1	CASRWGQGASDTQYF	TGTGCCAGCAGATGGGGACAGGGGGCTTCGGATACGCAGTATTTT
TRBV5-6	TRBJ1-1	few	.	CASSFPMNTEAFF	TGTGCCAGCAGCTTCCCCATGAACACTGAAGCTTTCTTT
TRBV5-1	TRBJ1-5	few	TRBD1	CASSLGQFSNQPQHF	TGCGCCAGCAGCCTGGGACAGTTTAGCAATCAGCCCCAGCATTTT
TRBV10-3	TRBJ2-7	.	TRBD2	CAISESSPASGGKYEQYF	TGTGCCATCAGTGAGTCTTCGCCCGCGAGCGGGGGGAAGTACGAGCAGTACTTC
TRBV2	TRBJ2-7	few	TRBD1	CASSAADRGGYEQYF	TGTGCCAGCAGTGCCGCGGACAGGGGTGGCTACGAGCAGTACTTC
TRBV19	TRBJ1-1	.	TRBD1	CASSAQGVNTEAFF	TGTGCCAGTAGCGCACAGGGGGTGAACACTGAAGCTTTCTTT